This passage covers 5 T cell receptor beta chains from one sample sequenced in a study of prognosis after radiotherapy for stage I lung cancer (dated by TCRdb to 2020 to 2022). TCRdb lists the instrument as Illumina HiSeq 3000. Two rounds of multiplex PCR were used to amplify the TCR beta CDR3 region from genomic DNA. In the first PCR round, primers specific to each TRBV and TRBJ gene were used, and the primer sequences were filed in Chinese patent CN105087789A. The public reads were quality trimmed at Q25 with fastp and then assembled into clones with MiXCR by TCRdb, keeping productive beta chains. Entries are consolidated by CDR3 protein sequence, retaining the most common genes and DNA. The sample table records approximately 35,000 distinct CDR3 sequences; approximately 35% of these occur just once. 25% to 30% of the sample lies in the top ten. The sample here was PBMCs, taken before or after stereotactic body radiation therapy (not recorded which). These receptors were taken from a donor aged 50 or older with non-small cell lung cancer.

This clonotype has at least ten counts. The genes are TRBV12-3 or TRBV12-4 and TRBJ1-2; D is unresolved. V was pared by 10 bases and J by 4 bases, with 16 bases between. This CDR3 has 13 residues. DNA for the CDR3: TGTGCCACCATGAAGACTGAGGTCTATGGCTACACCTTC. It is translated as CATMKTEVYGYTF.

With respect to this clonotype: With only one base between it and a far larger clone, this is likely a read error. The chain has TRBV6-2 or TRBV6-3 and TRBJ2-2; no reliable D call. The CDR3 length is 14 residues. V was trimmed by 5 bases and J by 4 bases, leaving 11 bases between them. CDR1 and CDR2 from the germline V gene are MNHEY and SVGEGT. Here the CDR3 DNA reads TGTGCCAGCAGTACCCAATCTGGCACCGGGGAGCTGTTTTTT. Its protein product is CASSTQSGTGELFF.

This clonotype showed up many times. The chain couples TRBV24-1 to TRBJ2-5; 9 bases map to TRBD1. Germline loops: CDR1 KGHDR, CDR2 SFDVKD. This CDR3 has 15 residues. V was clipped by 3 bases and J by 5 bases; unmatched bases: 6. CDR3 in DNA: TGTGCCACCAGTGATGGGGGGACAGGGCGGGAGACCCAGTACTTC. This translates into CATSDGGTGRETQYF.

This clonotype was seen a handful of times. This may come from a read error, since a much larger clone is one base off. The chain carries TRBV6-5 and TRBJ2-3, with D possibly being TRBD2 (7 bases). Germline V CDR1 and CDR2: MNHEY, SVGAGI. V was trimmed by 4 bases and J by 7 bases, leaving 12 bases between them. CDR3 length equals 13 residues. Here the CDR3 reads CASSLGGAYTQYF. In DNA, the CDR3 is TGTGCCAGCAGTTTGGGGGGGGCATATACGCAGTATTTT.

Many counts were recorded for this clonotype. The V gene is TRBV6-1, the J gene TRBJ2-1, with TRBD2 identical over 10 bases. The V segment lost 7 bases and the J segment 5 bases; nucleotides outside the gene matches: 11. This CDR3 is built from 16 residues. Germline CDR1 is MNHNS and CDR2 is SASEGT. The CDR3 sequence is CASTTGLAGVNNEQFF. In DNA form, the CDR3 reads TGTGCCAGCACCACAGGGCTAGCGGGGGTCAACAATGAGCAGTTCTTC.